Listed below are T cell receptor beta chains from one sample, sequenced in a study of blood T cell repertoires in COVID-19. Here immunoSEQ multiplex PCR was the method, and the copy in TCRdb shows in-frame clones only, minus some. Seen here are under 200,000 clones, over 80% observed once, and the top ten hold 9.1%. The sample comprised peripheral blood. Receptors originate from a woman of 80 years or more with active or convalescent COVID-19. The CDR3 runs from the conserved cysteine through the conserved F or W. D genes are given only for firm matches. Rows give clone size only sometimes, using once, few, many, or a class for an expanded clone.

abundance: NA
v_gene: TRBV6-4
d_gene: TRBD1
j_gene: TRBJ1-1
CDR3nt: TGTGCCAGCAGGAAGGGACAGGGCACTGAAGCTTTCTTT
CDR3aa: CASRKGQGTEAFF

abundance: NA
v_gene: TRBV12-3/TRBV12-4
d_gene: NA
j_gene: TRBJ1-1
CDR3nt: TGTGCCAGCAGTTTCCCAGGGACTGAAGCTTTCTTT
CDR3aa: CASSFPGTEAFF

abundance: NA
v_gene: TRBV13
d_gene: TRBD1
j_gene: TRBJ2-7
CDR3nt: TGTGCCAGCAGCGCAAACCTCCAGGGGGTTGGCGAGCAGTACTTC
CDR3aa: CASSANLQGVGEQYF

abundance: once
v_gene: TRBV6-5
d_gene: TRBD2
j_gene: TRBJ2-7
CDR3nt: TGTGCCAGCAGTTACAGGGCTAGCGGGGGGTTATACGAGCAGTACTTC
CDR3aa: CASSYRASGGLYEQYF

abundance: NA
v_gene: TRBV5-4
d_gene: TRBD1
j_gene: TRBJ1-6
CDR3nt: TGTGCCAGCAGCTTGGCCGAGACCAGGGGGAATTCACCCCTCCACTTT
CDR3aa: CASSLAETRGNSPLHF

abundance: NA
v_gene: TRBV10-2
d_gene: NA
j_gene: TRBJ1-1
CDR3nt: TGCGCCAGCAGAAAGGGTAGCGCTGAAGCTTTCTTT
CDR3aa: CASRKGSAEAFF

abundance: NA
v_gene: TRBV20-1
d_gene: TRBD2
j_gene: TRBJ2-2
CDR3nt: TGCAGTGCTAGTCGGGGTACTAGCGGGGGGACGAACACCGGGGAGCTGTTTTTT
CDR3aa: CSASRGTSGGTNTGELFF

abundance: NA
v_gene: TRBV10-3
d_gene: NA
j_gene: TRBJ1-2
CDR3nt: TGTGCCATCAGTGAGGAACAGGGACGATCTGATGGCTACACCTTC
CDR3aa: CAISEEQGRSDGYTF

abundance: NA
v_gene: TRBV11-3
d_gene: NA
j_gene: TRBJ1-2
CDR3nt: TGTGCCAGCAGCTTTACGAGTAACTATGGCTACACCTTC
CDR3aa: CASSFTSNYGYTF

abundance: NA
v_gene: TRBV11-2
d_gene: NA
j_gene: TRBJ1-2
CDR3nt: TGTGCCAGCAGCCCTGGGGGGGGCTACACCTTC
CDR3aa: CASSPGGGYTF

abundance: once
v_gene: TRBV4-3
d_gene: TRBD1
j_gene: TRBJ1-6
CDR3nt: TGCGCCAGCAGCCTAGACAGGGGGGCCCTCCACTTT
CDR3aa: CASSLDRGALHF

abundance: NA
v_gene: TRBV4-3
d_gene: TRBD1
j_gene: TRBJ1-2
CDR3nt: TGCGCCAGCAGCCAATTGGGACAGGGTTCCTATGGCTACACCTTC
CDR3aa: CASSQLGQGSYGYTF

abundance: NA
v_gene: TRBV18
d_gene: TRBD1
j_gene: TRBJ2-1
CDR3nt: TGTGCCAGCTCACCACGGGACAGGGTTAATGAGCAGTTCTTC
CDR3aa: CASSPRDRVNEQFF

abundance: NA
v_gene: TRBV19
d_gene: NA
j_gene: TRBJ2-2
CDR3nt: TGTGCCAGTAGTATACCCAACACCTACACCGGGGAGCTGTTTTTT
CDR3aa: CASSIPNTYTGELFF

abundance: NA
v_gene: TRBV7-9
d_gene: NA
j_gene: TRBJ2-6
CDR3nt: TGTGCCAGCAGCGTTACACAAGTCTCTGGGGCCAACGTCCTGACTTTC
CDR3aa: CASSVTQVSGANVLTF

abundance: NA
v_gene: TRBV6-2/TRBV6-3
d_gene: NA
j_gene: TRBJ2-7
CDR3nt: TGTGCCAGCAGTCGTGACGGGTACGAGCAGTACTTC
CDR3aa: CASSRDGYEQYF

abundance: NA
v_gene: TRBV3-1/TRBV3-2
d_gene: TRBD1
j_gene: TRBJ1-5
CDR3nt: TGTGCCAGCAGCCGAGGGACAGGGGGGTCTAGTAGCAATCAGCCCCAGCATTTT
CDR3aa: CASSRGTGGSSSNQPQHF

abundance: NA
v_gene: TRBV29-1
d_gene: TRBD1
j_gene: TRBJ1-1
CDR3nt: TGCAGCGTTACCTTCTGGGACAGGGTAACCACTGAAGCTTTCTTT
CDR3aa: CSVTFWDRVTTEAFF

abundance: NA
v_gene: TRBV19
d_gene: TRBD2
j_gene: TRBJ2-1
CDR3nt: TGTGCCAGTAGGCCCCCTAGCGGGGTCAATGAGCAGTTCTTC
CDR3aa: CASRPPSGVNEQFF

abundance: NA
v_gene: TRBV5-1
d_gene: TRBD2
j_gene: TRBJ2-3
CDR3nt: TGCGCCAGCAGCTTAGCGGGAAGCACAGATACGCAGTATTTT
CDR3aa: CASSLAGSTDTQYF

abundance: NA
v_gene: TRBV5-1
d_gene: NA
j_gene: TRBJ2-6
CDR3nt: TGCGCCAGCAGCTTGGGACAGAGCTCTGGGGCCAACGTCCTGACTTTC
CDR3aa: CASSLGQSSGANVLTF

abundance: NA
v_gene: TRBV5-1
d_gene: NA
j_gene: TRBJ2-3
CDR3nt: TGCGCCAGCAGCCTCAGCCTAAGCGGGCCCACAGATACGCAGTATTTT
CDR3aa: CASSLSLSGPTDTQYF

abundance: NA
v_gene: TRBV6-1
d_gene: NA
j_gene: TRBJ2-3
CDR3nt: TGTGCCAGCAGTGAAGCGTGGAGGGCAGATACGCAGTATTTT
CDR3aa: CASSEAWRADTQYF

abundance: NA
v_gene: TRBV2
d_gene: TRBD1
j_gene: TRBJ1-2
CDR3nt: TGTGCCAGCAGTGAGACAGGGTCCTATGGCTACACCTTC
CDR3aa: CASSETGSYGYTF

abundance: once
v_gene: TRBV7-6
d_gene: TRBD1
j_gene: TRBJ2-2
CDR3nt: TGTGCCAGCAGCTTCAGGACAGGGGACGCCGGGGAGCTGTTTTTT
CDR3aa: CASSFRTGDAGELFF

abundance: once
v_gene: TRBV27
d_gene: TRBD1
j_gene: TRBJ1-2
CDR3nt: TGTGCCAGCAGCGGGAGACGTGGTGGGGACAGGGGGCCCGTTGGCTATGGCTACACCTTC
CDR3aa: CASSGRRGGDRGPVGYGYTF

abundance: NA
v_gene: TRBV7-9
d_gene: NA
j_gene: TRBJ2-2
CDR3nt: TGTGCCAGCAGCCCGAGGGGGAGAGGCGGGGAGCTGTTTTTT
CDR3aa: CASSPRGRGGELFF

abundance: NA
v_gene: TRBV11-3
d_gene: NA
j_gene: TRBJ2-7
CDR3nt: TGTGCCAGCAGCCCCACAGGGCCCCAACGGGAGCAGTACTTC
CDR3aa: CASSPTGPQREQYF

abundance: once
v_gene: TRBV7-2
d_gene: TRBD2
j_gene: TRBJ2-1
CDR3nt: TGTGCCAGCAGCTTATTAGCGGGGGTTCACAATGAGCAGTTCTTC
CDR3aa: CASSLLAGVHNEQFF

abundance: NA
v_gene: TRBV4-3
d_gene: TRBD1
j_gene: TRBJ2-5
CDR3nt: TGCGCCAGCAGCCAAGATCTTGCAGGGGGAGAGACCCAGTACTTC
CDR3aa: CASSQDLAGGETQYF

abundance: NA
v_gene: TRBV6-5
d_gene: NA
j_gene: TRBJ1-3
CDR3nt: TGTGCCAGCAGAAGGCAAGTAGCCTCTGGAAACACCATATATTTT
CDR3aa: CASRRQVASGNTIYF

abundance: NA
v_gene: TRBV19
d_gene: NA
j_gene: TRBJ1-5
CDR3nt: TGTGCCAGTAAAGCAGGGTTCAATCAGCCCCAGCATTTT
CDR3aa: CASKAGFNQPQHF

abundance: few
v_gene: TRBV11-2
d_gene: TRBD1
j_gene: TRBJ2-7
CDR3nt: TGTGCCAGCAGCTTAGTCAGGGGGCGAGGCGAGCAGTACTTC
CDR3aa: CASSLVRGRGEQYF

abundance: few
v_gene: TRBV27
d_gene: TRBD1
j_gene: TRBJ1-1
CDR3nt: TGTGCCAGCAGCCTGGCGACTTCTATAGGGGGCGAGGACACTGAAGCTTTCTTT
CDR3aa: CASSLATSIGGEDTEAFF

abundance: NA
v_gene: TRBV3-1/TRBV3-2
d_gene: NA
j_gene: TRBJ2-5
CDR3nt: TGTGCCAGCAGCCAAGGTCTGCTAGGAGAGACCCAGTACTTC
CDR3aa: CASSQGLLGETQYF

abundance: NA
v_gene: TRBV2
d_gene: NA
j_gene: TRBJ1-2
CDR3nt: TGTGCCAGCCTGGGAGGAGTCTATGGCTACACCTTC
CDR3aa: CASLGGVYGYTF

abundance: NA
v_gene: TRBV7-2
d_gene: TRBD1
j_gene: TRBJ1-1
CDR3nt: TGTGCCAGCAGCTTAGGAGGGGGCGGCACTGAAGCTTTCTTT
CDR3aa: CASSLGGGGTEAFF

abundance: few
v_gene: TRBV20-1
d_gene: NA
j_gene: TRBJ1-5
CDR3nt: TGCAGTGCTTCCGACAGTGTCGCCCAGCATTTT
CDR3aa: CSASDSVAQHF

abundance: once
v_gene: TRBV9
d_gene: TRBD1
j_gene: TRBJ1-4
CDR3nt: TGTGCCAGCAGCGTAACAGGGGGCTCAACTAATGAAAAACTGTTTTTT
CDR3aa: CASSVTGGSTNEKLFF

abundance: NA
v_gene: TRBV19
d_gene: NA
j_gene: TRBJ1-3
CDR3nt: TGTGCCAGTTTCCGGTCTGGAAACACCATATATTTT
CDR3aa: CASFRSGNTIYF

abundance: NA
v_gene: TRBV4-3
d_gene: NA
j_gene: TRBJ2-1
CDR3nt: TGCGCCAGCAGCCAAGAAATCCTTCGGGGGAGGTCCTACAATGAGCAGTTCTTC
CDR3aa: CASSQEILRGRSYNEQFF

abundance: NA
v_gene: TRBV7-7
d_gene: NA
j_gene: TRBJ2-3
CDR3nt: TGTGCTAGCAGCTTACGCGGGGTGTCCACAGATACGCAGTATTTT
CDR3aa: CASSLRGVSTDTQYF

abundance: NA
v_gene: TRBV4-3
d_gene: TRBD2
j_gene: TRBJ2-1
CDR3nt: TGCGCCAGCAGCCAACAAACTAGCGGGTACTCCTACAATGAGCAGTTCTTC
CDR3aa: CASSQQTSGYSYNEQFF

abundance: NA
v_gene: TRBV18
d_gene: TRBD2
j_gene: TRBJ2-2
CDR3nt: TGTGCCAGCTCACCGCGGGCGGGGGCGAACACCGGGGAGCTGTTTTTT
CDR3aa: CASSPRAGANTGELFF

abundance: once
v_gene: TRBV12-3/TRBV12-4
d_gene: NA
j_gene: TRBJ2-2
CDR3nt: TGTGCCAGCAAGCAGGGCGTCGGGGAGCTGTTTTTT
CDR3aa: CASKQGVGELFF

abundance: NA
v_gene: TRBV19
d_gene: TRBD1
j_gene: TRBJ2-7
CDR3nt: TGTGCCAGTAGTAGGAGGGGGGACAGGGCCTACGAGCAGTACTTC
CDR3aa: CASSRRGDRAYEQYF

abundance: NA
v_gene: TRBV29-1
d_gene: NA
j_gene: TRBJ2-1
CDR3nt: TGCAGCGTAGGCGGGGCAGGGGGGAGAAATGAGCAGTTCTTC
CDR3aa: CSVGGAGGRNEQFF